This T cell receptor (beta chain) stems from a study of radiation and T cells in renal cell carcinoma. Time point of the sample: blood 2 weeks post-SBRT. Stated treatment: 15 Gy SBRT to primary tumor, nephrectomy 4 weeks later. Radiation-treated patients gave blood at baseline, week 2 and week 4. Clear cell pathology was present in this patient's renal cell carcinoma. TCRdb's table, derived via immunoSEQ multiplex PCR, lists solely in-frame clones and lacks some. The table lists 100,000 to 150,000 clones, around 85% of them singletons. Points from the study as a whole: Top tumor clonotypes rose in blood 2 weeks post-radiation, then contracted. Without pretreatment biopsies, baseline tumor clonotype presence was undetermined.

Germline V lookup: CDR1 SGHTA, CDR2 FQGNSA. V trimming: 2 bases; J trimming: 5 bases; junction bases outside the gene matches: 2. The CDR3 is 14 residues long. Concerning this clone: Its matching antigen is unknown.

Sequences were derived from blood, sampled from a patient whose treatment included radiotherapy and nephrectomy. The receptor's source is a man aged 45-60 years with renal cell carcinoma. The chain couples TRBV7-2 to TRBJ2-5; 10 bases are a match to TRBD2. CDR3 protein: CASSLRGLAETQYF. The CDR3 region has the DNA TGTGCCAGCAGCTTACGGGGACTAGCGGAGACCCAGTACTTC.